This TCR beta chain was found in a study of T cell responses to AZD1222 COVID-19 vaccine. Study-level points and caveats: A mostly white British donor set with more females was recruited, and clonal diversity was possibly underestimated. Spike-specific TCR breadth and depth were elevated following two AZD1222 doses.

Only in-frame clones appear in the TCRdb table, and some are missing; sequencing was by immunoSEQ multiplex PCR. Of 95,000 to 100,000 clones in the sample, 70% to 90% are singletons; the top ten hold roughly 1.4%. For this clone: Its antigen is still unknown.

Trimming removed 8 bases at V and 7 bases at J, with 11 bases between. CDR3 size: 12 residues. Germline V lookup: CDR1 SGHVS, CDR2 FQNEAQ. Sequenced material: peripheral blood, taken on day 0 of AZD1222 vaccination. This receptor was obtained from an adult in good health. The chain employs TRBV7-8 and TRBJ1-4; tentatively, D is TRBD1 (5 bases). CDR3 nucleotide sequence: TGTGCCAGCTCGCCAGGGAGTGAAAAACTGTTTTTT. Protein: CASSPGSEKLFF.